This T cell receptor beta chain was recovered during a study of cytomegalovirus exposure and HLA in healthy donors. Study information: Drawn from HLA-typed donors, tens of millions of unique TCRs were held in an early data release.

General study results and limits: The authors reported that TCR beta sequences could predict HLA-A and HLA-B alleles. These predictions were accurate for most subjects in the first cohort. The authors later linked a missense DCLRE1C variant to TCR beta V- and J-gene trimming.

CDR1 is LNHDA and CDR2 is SQIVND in the germline V gene (reference sequence). The length of the CDR3 is 13 residues. The V gene lost 9 bases and the J gene lost 4 bases, with 15 bases spanning the gap. PCR was performed using 60 Vbeta and 13 Jbeta primers. Profiling relied on immunoSEQ multiplex PCR, and the TCRdb table lists in-frame clones only, not all of them. The sample has 100,000 to 150,000 clones, around three quarters seen once. With respect to this clone: Its target is not known.

This receptor was identified in a female donor in good health and CMV-seronegative. Source material: PBMCs. The chain combines TRBV19 with TRBJ1-1, with D tentatively TRBD1 (6 bases). The CDR3 protein is CASSYREGTEAFF. CDR3 nucleotides: TGTGCCAGCAGTTACAGGGAAGGCACTGAAGCTTTCTTT.